This is a list of T cell receptor beta chains from one sample in a study of lymphopenia after photon versus proton radiotherapy. Sequencing was performed with immunoSEQ multiplex PCR; in TCRdb, only in-frame clones are kept and a portion is missing. The profile shows 10,000 to 15,000 clones, approximately 90% of them singletons. Material: peripheral blood, obtained from a patient treated with photon-based radiotherapy. The receptors originated from a man in his 60s with pancreatic cancer. CDR3s include the opening cysteine and the closing phenylalanine or tryptophan. The order of the fields is J gene, V gene, D gene, clone size, CDR3 protein, CDR3 DNA. A D gene is named only where the DNA matches it firmly. Some rows have no size entry. The others give once, few or many, or a class for an expanded clone.

J: TRBJ1-2; V: TRBV20-1; D: -; size: -; CDR3: CSARDGRGYTF; DNA: TGCAGTGCTAGAGATGGGAGGGGCTACACCTTC
J: TRBJ2-2; V: TRBV5-1; D: TRBD1; size: -; CDR3: CASSLIQGALMAGELFF; DNA: TGCGCCAGCAGCTTGATACAGGGGGCTTTAATGGCCGGGGAGCTGTTTTTT
J: TRBJ1-2; V: TRBV5-1; D: -; size: -; CDR3: CASSTTGLDGYTF; DNA: TGCGCCAGCAGCACAACAGGGTTGGATGGCTACACCTTC
J: TRBJ2-7; V: TRBV11-3; D: TRBD2; size: -; CDR3: CASSRGGESYEQYF; DNA: TGTGCCAGCAGCCGCGGGGGAGAATCCTACGAGCAGTACTTC
J: TRBJ2-2; V: TRBV12-5; D: TRBD1; size: -; CDR3: CASGLRQGVYTGELFF; DNA: TGTGCTAGTGGTTTGAGACAGGGAGTTTACACCGGGGAGCTGTTTTTT
J: TRBJ2-1; V: TRBV7-9; D: TRBD2; size: -; CDR3: CASSPGTSREQFF; DNA: TGTGCCAGCAGTCCCGGGACTAGTAGGGAGCAGTTCTTC
J: TRBJ1-6; V: TRBV7-9; D: -; size: -; CDR3: CASSGTGSEVLGINSPLHF; DNA: TGTGCCAGCAGCGGCACCGGGTCCGAAGTCCTGGGGATTAATTCACCCCTCCACTTT
J: TRBJ1-2; V: TRBV6-5; D: -; size: -; CDR3: CASSKVRGALRRYTF; DNA: TGTGCCAGCAGCAAGGTCCGGGGGGCTTTACGTCGCTACACCTTC
J: TRBJ2-1; V: TRBV4-1; D: -; size: -; CDR3: CASAPGWDHYNEQFF; DNA: TGCGCCAGCGCCCCGGGCTGGGACCACTACAATGAGCAGTTCTTC
J: TRBJ2-3; V: TRBV7-8; D: -; size: -; CDR3: CASSLSASTDTQYF; DNA: TGTGCCAGCAGCTTATCGGCCTCCACAGATACGCAGTATTTT
J: TRBJ2-5; V: TRBV18; D: TRBD1; size: once; CDR3: CASSPGQGKETQYF; DNA: TGTGCCAGCTCACCTGGACAGGGGAAAGAGACCCAGTACTTC
J: TRBJ1-1; V: TRBV27; D: TRBD1; size: -; CDR3: CASSSRTGGEVRFF; DNA: TGTGCCAGCAGTTCCCGGACAGGGGGCGAGGTAAGGTTCTTT
J: TRBJ2-1; V: TRBV4-3; D: -; size: -; CDR3: CASSQDSQATFNEQFF; DNA: TGCGCCAGCAGCCAAGATTCTCAGGCGACATTCAATGAGCAGTTCTTC
J: TRBJ2-5; V: TRBV5-4; D: -; size: -; CDR3: CASSLGTTGETQYF; DNA: TGTGCCAGCAGCTTGGGAACAACGGGGGAGACCCAGTACTTC
J: TRBJ2-7; V: TRBV7-9; D: -; size: -; CDR3: CASSPYKEQYF; DNA: TGTGCCAGCAGCCCCTACAAAGAGCAGTACTTC
J: TRBJ1-6; V: TRBV4-2; D: -; size: -; CDR3: CASSLEEGQYSPLHF; DNA: TGTGCCAGCAGCTTGGAGGAGGGGCAGTATTCACCCCTCCACTTT
J: TRBJ2-1; V: TRBV15; D: -; size: -; CDR3: CATSRDYINEQFF; DNA: TGTGCCACCAGCAGAGATTATATTAATGAGCAGTTCTTC